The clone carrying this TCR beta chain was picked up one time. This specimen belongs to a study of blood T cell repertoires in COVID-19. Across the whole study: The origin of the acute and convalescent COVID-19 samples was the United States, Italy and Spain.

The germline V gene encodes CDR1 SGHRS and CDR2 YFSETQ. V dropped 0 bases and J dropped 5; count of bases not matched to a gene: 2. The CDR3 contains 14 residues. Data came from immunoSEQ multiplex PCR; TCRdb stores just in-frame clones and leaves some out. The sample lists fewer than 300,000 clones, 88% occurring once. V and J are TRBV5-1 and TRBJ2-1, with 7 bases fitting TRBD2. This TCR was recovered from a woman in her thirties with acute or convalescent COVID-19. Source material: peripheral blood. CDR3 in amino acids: CASSLGGRDNEQFF. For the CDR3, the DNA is TGCGCCAGCAGCTTGGGCGGGAGAGACAATGAGCAGTTCTTC.